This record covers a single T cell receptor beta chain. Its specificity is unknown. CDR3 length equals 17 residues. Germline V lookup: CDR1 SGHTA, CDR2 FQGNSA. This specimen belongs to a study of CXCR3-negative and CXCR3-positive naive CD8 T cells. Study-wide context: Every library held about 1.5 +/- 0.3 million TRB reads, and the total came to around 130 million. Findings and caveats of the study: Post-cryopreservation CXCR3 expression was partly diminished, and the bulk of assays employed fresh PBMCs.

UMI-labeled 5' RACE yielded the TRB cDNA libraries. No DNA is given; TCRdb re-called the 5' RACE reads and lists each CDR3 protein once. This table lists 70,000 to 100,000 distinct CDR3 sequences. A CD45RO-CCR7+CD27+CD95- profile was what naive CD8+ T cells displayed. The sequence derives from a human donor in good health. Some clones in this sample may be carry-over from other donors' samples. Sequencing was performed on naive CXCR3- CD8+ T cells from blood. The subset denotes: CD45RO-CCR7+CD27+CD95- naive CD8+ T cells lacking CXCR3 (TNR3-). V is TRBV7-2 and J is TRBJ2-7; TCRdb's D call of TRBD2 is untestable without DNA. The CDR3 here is CASSFSPLSGDPYEQYF.